Described below is a single T cell receptor (beta chain) sequence and its context. Antigen: not known. The sample originates from a study of beta chain features in type 1 diabetes. Findings of the study overall: Naive, central memory and regulatory TCRB repertoires appeared more similar among patients than healthy donors.

Every donor provided one heparinised blood draw, which averaged roughly 120 mL. As every portion of the isolated RNA was reverse transcribed, the sequencing read expressed TCRB transcripts. Libraries were prepared by immunoSEQ multiplex PCR; TCRdb keeps only in-frame clonotypes and omits some of them. The repertoire holds roughly 140,000 clones, with roughly 10% as singletons. J was trimmed by 7 bases and V by 1 base; bases with no gene match: 10. This CDR3 has 15 amino acids. CDR1 is SGHTA and CDR2 is FQGNSA in the germline V gene. This chain uses TRBV7-2 with TRBJ2-7; TRBD1 aligns across 7 bases. The clonotype was recovered from a man between 18 and 29 years old in good health. Material for sequencing was central memory CD4+ T cells from blood. The CDR3 loop reads CASSLEGTGAREQYF. The CDR3 DNA reads as TGTGCCAGCAGCTTAGAAGGAACAGGGGCTAGGGAGCAGTACTTC.